The entry below describes one T cell receptor beta chain. The antigen is undetermined. A single base separates this from a much larger clone, so it may be a read error. Out of approximately 10 ml of fresh peripheral blood came the PBMCs. This CDR3 has 13 residues. What was amplified from RNA transcripts were TCR beta CDR3 regions. First-round RT-PCR targeting the TCR CDR3 was performed with the HTBI primer set. TCRdb ran MiXCR on the multiplex PCR reads and lists one entry per CDR3 protein. The sample carries around 100,000 distinct CDR3 sequences, about 50% recorded once. The sample is drawn from a study of T cells in Graves' hyperthyroidism and ophthalmopathy. General study results and limits: Ophthalmopathy prediction by the model preceded onset by a median approximately six months. A model using 13 V-J features told ophthalmopathy apart from stable hyperthyroidism.

This TCR derives from a man aged 35-49 years with Graves' hyperthyroidism. Sequenced input: blood. V usage is TRBV12-3 or TRBV12-4 and J usage is TRBJ2-1; 12 bases line up with TRBD2. DNA of the CDR3: TGTGCCAGCAGAGCTAGCGGGGGGGCCCCGGGCGTCTTC. It is translated as CASRASGGAPGVF.